This T cell receptor beta chain is from a study of blood T cells in healthy people across ages. Study-level findings and limits: Estimated diversity, derived from one million T cells, was regarded as an underestimate. Naive CD4+ cell counts and diversity both ran higher in long-lived than in aged donors.

Next came a second PCR, run for roughly 6 to 11 cycles, which used a sample-barcoded 5' primer along with a J-beta primer mix. TCRdb recomputed calls from the 5' RACE reads with MiXCR, one row per CDR3 protein. The data show a few hundred thousand distinct CDR3 sequences, more than 45% seen once. This clonotype occurred a few times. Its specificity is not known. The donors, aged about 6 to 90, were healthy Caucasians from Russia. This clonotype was obtained from a man in his 60s in good health. Specimen: blood.

CDR3 coding DNA: TGTGCCAGCAGCCAAGATCCGGGGTTTAGCCAGTACTTC. Translation gives CASSQDPGFSQYF. The chain uses TRBV3-1 and TRBJ2-5, with a tentative D call TRBD2 (5 bases). The length of the CDR3 is 13 residues. V lost 0 bases and J lost 10, with 12 bases in between. The germline CDR1 and CDR2 sequences are LGHDT and YNNKEL (reference sequence).